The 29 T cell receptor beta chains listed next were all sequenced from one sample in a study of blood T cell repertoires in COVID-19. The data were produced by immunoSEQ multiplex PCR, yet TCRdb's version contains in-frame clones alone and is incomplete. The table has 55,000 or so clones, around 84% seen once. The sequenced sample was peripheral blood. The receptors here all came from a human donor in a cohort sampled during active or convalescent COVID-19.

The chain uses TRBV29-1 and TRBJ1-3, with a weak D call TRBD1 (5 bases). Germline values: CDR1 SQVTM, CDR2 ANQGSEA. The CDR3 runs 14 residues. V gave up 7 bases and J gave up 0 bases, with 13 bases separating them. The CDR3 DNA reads TGCAGCGGGATACAGGTGCCCTCTGGAAACACCATATATTTT. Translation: CSGIQVPSGNTIYF.

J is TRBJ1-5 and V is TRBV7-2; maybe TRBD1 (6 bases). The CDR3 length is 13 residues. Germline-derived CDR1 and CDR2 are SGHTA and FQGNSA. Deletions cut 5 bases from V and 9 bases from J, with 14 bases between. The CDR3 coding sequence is TGTGCCAGCAGCACCGTAGGGGGTTGGCCCCAGCATTTT. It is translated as CASSTVGGWPQHF.

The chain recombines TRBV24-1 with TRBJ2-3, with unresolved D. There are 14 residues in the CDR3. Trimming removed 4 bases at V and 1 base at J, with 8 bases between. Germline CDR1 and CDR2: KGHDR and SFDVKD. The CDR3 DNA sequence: TGTGCCACCAGTGACCCCAGTGGCACAGATACGCAGTATTTT. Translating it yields CATSDPSGTDTQYF.

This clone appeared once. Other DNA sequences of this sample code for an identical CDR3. CDR3 region: CASTRTDSYNSPLHF. The CDR3 DNA reads as TGTGCCAGTACCAGGACAGACTCCTATAATTCACCCCTCCACTTT. This chain links TRBV19 with TRBJ1-6, with D possibly matching TRBD1 (6 bases). The CDR3 loop spans 15 amino acids. V was pared by 7 bases and J by 0 bases, with 10 bases between. Germline CDR1 and CDR2: LNHDA and SQIVND (reference sequence).

CDR3 DNA sequence: TGTGCCAGCAGTTCCTCGGGGACAGGGAACACCGGGGAGCTGTTTTTT. This sequence encodes CASSSSGTGNTGELFF. The rearrangement uses TRBV7-9 and TRBJ2-2, with 8 bases lining up with TRBD1. This CDR3 is built from 16 residues. Germline CDR1 SEHNR, CDR2 FQNEAQ (reference sequence). Germline trimming cut 6 bases from V and 1 base from J; bases unmatched to any gene: 7.

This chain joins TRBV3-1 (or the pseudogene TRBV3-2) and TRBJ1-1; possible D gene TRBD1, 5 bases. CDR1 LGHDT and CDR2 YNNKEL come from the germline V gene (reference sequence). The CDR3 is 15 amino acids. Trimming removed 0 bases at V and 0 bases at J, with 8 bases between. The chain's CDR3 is CASSQEGGMNTEAFF. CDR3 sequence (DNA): TGTGCCAGCAGCCAAGAGGGGGGGATGAACACTGAAGCTTTCTTT.

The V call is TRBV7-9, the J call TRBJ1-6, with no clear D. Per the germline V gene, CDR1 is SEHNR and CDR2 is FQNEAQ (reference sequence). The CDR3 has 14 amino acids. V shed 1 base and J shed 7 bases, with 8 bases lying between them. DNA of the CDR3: TGTGCCAGCAGCTTAGTCTCGGGGAATTCACCCCTCCACTTT. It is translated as CASSLVSGNSPLHF.

The CDR3 here is CASLENPFPTEAFF. The DNA for the CDR3 is TGTGCCAGTTTAGAGAACCCTTTCCCCACTGAAGCTTTCTTT. The chain is built from TRBV7-2 and TRBJ1-1, with D uncertain. The CDR3 has 14 residues. CDR1 is SGHTA, CDR2 FQGNSA, per germline. V dropped 9 bases and J dropped 4 bases, with 18 bases sitting between them.

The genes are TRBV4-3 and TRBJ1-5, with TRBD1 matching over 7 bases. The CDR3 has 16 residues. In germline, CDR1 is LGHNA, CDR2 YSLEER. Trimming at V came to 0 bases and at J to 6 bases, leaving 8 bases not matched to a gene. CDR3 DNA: TGCGCCAGCAGCCAAGAAGCCAGGGGGTATGGTCAGCCCCAGCATTTT. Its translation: CASSQEARGYGQPQHF.

The CDR3 loop is CASSSAGQRTDTQYF. Written as DNA, the CDR3 is TGTGCCAGCAGCTCCGCGGGACAGCGCACAGATACGCAGTATTTT. The chain carries TRBV7-6 and TRBJ2-3; possible D gene TRBD1, 7 bases. Germline V gene data show CDR1 as SGHVS and CDR2 as FNYEAQ. The CDR3 loop spans 15 amino acids. The V end lost 4 bases, the J end lost 1 base, and 12 bases lay between the germline ends.

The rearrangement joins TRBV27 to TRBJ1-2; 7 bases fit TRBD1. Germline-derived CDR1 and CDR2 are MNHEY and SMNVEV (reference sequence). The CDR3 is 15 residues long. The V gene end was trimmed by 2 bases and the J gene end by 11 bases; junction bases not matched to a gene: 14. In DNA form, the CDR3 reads TGTGCCAGCAGTTTAGGAGGAGGGGGCGGAATGAGATACACCTTC. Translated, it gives CASSLGGGGGMRYTF.

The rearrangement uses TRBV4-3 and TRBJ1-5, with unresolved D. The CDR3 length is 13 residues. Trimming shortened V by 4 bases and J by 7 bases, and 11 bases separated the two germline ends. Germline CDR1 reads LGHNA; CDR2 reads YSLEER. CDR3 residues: CASSREKEQPQHF. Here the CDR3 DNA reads TGCGCCAGCAGCCGGGAGAAGGAACAGCCCCAGCATTTT.

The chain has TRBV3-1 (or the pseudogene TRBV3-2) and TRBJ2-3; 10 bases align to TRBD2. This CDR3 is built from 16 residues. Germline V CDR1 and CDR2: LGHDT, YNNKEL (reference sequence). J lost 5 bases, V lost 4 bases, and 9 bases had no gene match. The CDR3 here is CASSPLSGGAGDTQYF. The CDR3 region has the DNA TGTGCCAGCAGCCCCCTAAGCGGGGGGGCCGGAGATACGCAGTATTTT.

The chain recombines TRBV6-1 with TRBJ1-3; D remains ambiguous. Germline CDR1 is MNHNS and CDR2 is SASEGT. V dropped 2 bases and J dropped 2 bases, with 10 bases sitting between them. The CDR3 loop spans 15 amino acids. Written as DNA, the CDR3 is TGTGCCAGCAGTGAACTTAGCCTTCCTGGAAACACCATATATTTT. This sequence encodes CASSELSLPGNTIYF.

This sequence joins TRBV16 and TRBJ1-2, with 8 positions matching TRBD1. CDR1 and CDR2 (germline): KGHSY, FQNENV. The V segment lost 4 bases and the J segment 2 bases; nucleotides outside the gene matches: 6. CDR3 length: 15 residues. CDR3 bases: TGTGCCAGCAGCCTGCGGGACAGGACAAACTATGGCTACACCTTC. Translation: CASSLRDRTNYGYTF.

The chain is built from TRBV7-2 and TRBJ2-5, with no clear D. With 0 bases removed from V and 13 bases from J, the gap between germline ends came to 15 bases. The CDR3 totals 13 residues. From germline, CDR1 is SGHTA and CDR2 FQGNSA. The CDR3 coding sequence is TGTGCCAGCAGCTTAGCGCATGGCGGCAACACGTACTTC. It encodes CASSLAHGGNTYF.

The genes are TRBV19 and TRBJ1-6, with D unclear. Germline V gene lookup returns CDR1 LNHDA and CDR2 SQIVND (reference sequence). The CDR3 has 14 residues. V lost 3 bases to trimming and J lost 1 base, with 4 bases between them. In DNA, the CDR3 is TGTGCCAGTAGTATGCAGTCCTATAATTCACCCCTCCACTTT. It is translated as CASSMQSYNSPLHF.

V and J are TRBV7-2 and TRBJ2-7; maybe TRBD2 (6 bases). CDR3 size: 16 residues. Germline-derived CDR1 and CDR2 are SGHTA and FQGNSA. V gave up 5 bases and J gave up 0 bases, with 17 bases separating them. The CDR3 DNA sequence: TGTGCCAGCAGCCTCCCCGTCGGGGGTAGCTCCTACGAGCAGTACTTC. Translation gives CASSLPVGGSSYEQYF.

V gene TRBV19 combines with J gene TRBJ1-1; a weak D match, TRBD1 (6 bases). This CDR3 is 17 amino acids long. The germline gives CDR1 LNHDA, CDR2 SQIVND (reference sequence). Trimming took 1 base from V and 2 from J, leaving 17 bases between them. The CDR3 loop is CASSIGRSRGGNTEAFF. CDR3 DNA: TGTGCCAGTAGTATAGGACGATCGAGGGGGGGCAACACTGAAGCTTTCTTT.

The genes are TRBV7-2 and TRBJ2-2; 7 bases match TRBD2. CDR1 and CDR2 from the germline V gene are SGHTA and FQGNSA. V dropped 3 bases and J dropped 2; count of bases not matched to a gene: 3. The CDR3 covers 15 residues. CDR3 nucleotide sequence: TGTGCCAGCAGCTTCTCTAGCGGTAACACCGGGGAGCTGTTTTTT. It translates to CASSFSSGNTGELFF.

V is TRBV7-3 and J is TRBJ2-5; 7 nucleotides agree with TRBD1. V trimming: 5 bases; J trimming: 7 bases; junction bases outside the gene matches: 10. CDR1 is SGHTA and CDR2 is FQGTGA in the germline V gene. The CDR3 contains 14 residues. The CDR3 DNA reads TGTGCCAGCAGCACAGGGACAGACCAGGGGACCCAGTACTTC. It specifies CASSTGTDQGTQYF. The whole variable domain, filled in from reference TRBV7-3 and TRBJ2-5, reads GAGVSQTPSNKVTEKGKYVELRCDPISGHTALYWYRQSLGQGPEFLIYFQGTGAADDSGLPNDRFFAVRPEGSVSTLKIQRTERGDSAVYLCASSTGTDQGTQYFGPGTRLLVL.

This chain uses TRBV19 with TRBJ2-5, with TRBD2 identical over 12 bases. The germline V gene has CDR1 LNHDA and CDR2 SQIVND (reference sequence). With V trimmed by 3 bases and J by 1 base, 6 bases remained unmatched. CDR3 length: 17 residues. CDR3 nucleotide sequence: TGTGCCAGTAGTATTGGACTAGCGGGGCTAACCCAAGAGACCCAGTACTTC. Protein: CASSIGLAGLTQETQYF.

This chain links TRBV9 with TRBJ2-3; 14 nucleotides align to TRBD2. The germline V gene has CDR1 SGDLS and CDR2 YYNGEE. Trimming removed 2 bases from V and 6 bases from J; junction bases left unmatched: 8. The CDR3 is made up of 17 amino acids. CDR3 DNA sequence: TGTGCCAGCAGCGTCCTCGGGACTAGCGGGGGAATGGATACGCAGTATTTT. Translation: CASSVLGTSGGMDTQYF.

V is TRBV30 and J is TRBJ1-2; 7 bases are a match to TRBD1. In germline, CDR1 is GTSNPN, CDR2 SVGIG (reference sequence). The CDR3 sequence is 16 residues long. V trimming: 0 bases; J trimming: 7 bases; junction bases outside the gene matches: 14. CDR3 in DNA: TGTGCCTGGAGTGTTTCTGGTGGGACAGTCACAAGTGGCTACACCTTC. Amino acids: CAWSVSGGTVTSGYTF.

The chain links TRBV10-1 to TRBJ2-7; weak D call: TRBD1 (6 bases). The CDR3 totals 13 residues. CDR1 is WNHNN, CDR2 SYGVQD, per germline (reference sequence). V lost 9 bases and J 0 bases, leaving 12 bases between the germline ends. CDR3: CASPRGLSYEQYF. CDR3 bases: TGCGCCAGTCCCAGGGGCCTCTCCTACGAGCAGTACTTC.

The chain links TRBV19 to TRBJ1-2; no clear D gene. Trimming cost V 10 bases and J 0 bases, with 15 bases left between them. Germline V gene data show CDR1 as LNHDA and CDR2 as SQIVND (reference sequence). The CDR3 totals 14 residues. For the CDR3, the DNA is TGTGCCACCAACCCCGGAACAGCTAACTATGGCTACACCTTC. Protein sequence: CATNPGTANYGYTF. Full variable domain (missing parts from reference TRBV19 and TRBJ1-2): DGGITQSPKYLFRKEGQNVTLSCEQNLNHDAMYWYRQDPGQGLRLIYYSQIVNDFQKGDIAEGYSVSREKKESFPLTVTSAQKNPTAFYLCATNPGTANYGYTFGSGTRLTVV.

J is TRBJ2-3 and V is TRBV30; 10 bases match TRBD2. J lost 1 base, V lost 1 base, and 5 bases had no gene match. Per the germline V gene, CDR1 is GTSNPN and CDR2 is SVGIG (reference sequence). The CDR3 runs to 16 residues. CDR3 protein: CAWSGLAGARTDTQYF. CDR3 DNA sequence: TGTGCCTGGAGTGGCCTAGCGGGGGCCCGCACAGATACGCAGTATTTT.

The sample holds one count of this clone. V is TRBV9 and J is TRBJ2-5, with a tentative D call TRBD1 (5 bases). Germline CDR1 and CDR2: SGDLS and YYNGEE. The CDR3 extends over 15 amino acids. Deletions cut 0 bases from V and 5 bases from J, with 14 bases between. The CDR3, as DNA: TGTGCCAGCAGCGTAGAAGCAGGGTTAATCGAGACCCAGTACTTC. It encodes CASSVEAGLIETQYF.

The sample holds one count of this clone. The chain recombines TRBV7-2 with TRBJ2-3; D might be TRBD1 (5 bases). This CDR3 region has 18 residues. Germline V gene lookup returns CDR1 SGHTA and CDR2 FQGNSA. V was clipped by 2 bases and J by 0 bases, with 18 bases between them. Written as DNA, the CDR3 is TGTGCCAGCAGCTTATCCAGCGTAGGCAGGGCTAGCACAGATACGCAGTATTTT. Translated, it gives CASSLSSVGRASTDTQYF.